Sequencing of this T cell receptor beta chain was carried out in a study of cytomegalovirus exposure and HLA in healthy donors. Donors in the study were healthy people who gave bone marrow. The germline gives CDR1 GTSNPN, CDR2 SVGIG (reference sequence). This CDR3 comprises 16 residues. Trimming took 0 bases from V and 1 from J, leaving 15 bases between them. Notes on this clone: Its antigen is unidentified.

The primer mix had 60 Vbeta and 13 Jbeta primers. Sequencing was performed with immunoSEQ multiplex PCR; in TCRdb, only in-frame clones are kept and a portion is missing. In the table there are 110,000 or so clones, just under 70% of which are singletons. General study points: Presence/absence analyses treated sequencing depth as roughly uniform across donors. TCR beta chain V- and J-gene trimming was linked, in a later analysis, to a missense variant in DCLRE1C.

This chain connects TRBV30 to TRBJ1-1; D call uncertain. The TCR was taken from a woman in her seventies in good health and CMV-seropositive. Input material: PBMCs. CDR3 amino acids: CAWSVGGSLKNTEAFF. CDR3 coding DNA: TGTGCCTGGAGTGTAGGAGGCTCCCTAAAGAACACTGAAGCTTTCTTT.